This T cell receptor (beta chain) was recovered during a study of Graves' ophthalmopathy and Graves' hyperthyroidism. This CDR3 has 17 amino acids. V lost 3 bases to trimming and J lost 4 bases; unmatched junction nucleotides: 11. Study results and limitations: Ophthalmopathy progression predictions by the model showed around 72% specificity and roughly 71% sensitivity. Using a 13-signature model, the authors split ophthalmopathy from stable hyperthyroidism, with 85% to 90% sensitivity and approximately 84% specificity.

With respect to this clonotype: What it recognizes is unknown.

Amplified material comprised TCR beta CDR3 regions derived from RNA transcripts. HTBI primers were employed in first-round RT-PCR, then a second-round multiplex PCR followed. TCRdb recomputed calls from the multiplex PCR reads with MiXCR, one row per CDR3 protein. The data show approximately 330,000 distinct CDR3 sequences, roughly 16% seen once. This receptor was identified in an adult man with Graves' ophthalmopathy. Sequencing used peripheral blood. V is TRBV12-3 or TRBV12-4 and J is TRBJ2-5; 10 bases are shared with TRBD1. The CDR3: CASSFGTGDPRGETQYF. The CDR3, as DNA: TGTGCCAGCAGTTTCGGGACAGGGGATCCCCGGGGAGAGACCCAGTACTTC.